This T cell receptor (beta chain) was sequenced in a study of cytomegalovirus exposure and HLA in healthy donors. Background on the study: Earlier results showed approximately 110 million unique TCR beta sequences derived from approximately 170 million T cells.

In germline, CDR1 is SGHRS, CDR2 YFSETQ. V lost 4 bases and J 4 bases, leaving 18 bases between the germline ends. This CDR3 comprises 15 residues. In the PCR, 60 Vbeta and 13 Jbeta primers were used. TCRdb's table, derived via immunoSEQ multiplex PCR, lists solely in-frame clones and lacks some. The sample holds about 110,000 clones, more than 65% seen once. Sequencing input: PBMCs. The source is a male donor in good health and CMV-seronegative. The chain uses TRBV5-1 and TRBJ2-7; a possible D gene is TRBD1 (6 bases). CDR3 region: CASSPSLQGPYEQYF. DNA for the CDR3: TGCGCCAGCAGCCCCTCGTTGCAGGGGCCTTACGAGCAGTACTTC.